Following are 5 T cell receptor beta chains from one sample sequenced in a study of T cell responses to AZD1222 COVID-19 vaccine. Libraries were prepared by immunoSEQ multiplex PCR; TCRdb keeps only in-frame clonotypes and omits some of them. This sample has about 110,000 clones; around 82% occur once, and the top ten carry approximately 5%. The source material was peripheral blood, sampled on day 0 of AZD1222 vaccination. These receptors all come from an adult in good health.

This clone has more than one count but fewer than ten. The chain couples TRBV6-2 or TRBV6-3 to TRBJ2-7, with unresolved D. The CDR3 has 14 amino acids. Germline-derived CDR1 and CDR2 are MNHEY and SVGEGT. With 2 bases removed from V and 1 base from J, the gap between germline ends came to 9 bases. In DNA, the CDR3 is TGTGCCAGCAGTTACCGGCAGGTTTCCTACGAGCAGTACTTC. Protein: CASSYRQVSYEQYF.

The CDR3 loop is CASSLFSRAAYEQYF. CDR3 nucleotide sequence: TGTGCCAGCAGCTTGTTCTCGCGGGCGGCCTACGAGCAGTACTTC. This rearrangement joins TRBV7-2 to TRBJ2-7; D is possibly TRBD2 (5 bases). Trimming removed 3 bases at V and 2 bases at J, with 14 bases between. The germline V gene has CDR1 SGHTA and CDR2 FQGNSA. The CDR3 is 15 residues long.

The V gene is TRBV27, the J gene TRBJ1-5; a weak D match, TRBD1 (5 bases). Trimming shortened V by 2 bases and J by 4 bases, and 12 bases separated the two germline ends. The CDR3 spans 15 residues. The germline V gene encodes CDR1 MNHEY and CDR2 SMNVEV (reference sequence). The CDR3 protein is CASSLGGSNNQPQHF. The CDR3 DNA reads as TGTGCCAGCAGTTTAGGGGGGTCCAATAATCAGCCCCAGCATTTT.

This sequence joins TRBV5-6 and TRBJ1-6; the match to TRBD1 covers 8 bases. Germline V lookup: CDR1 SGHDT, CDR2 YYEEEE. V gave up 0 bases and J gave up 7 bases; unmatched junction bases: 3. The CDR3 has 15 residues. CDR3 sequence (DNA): TGTGCCAGCAGCTTGGCACAGGGGGTGAATTCACCCCTCCACTTT. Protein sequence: CASSLAQGVNSPLHF. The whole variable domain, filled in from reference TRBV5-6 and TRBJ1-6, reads DAGVTQSPTHLIKTRGQQVTLRCSPKSGHDTVSWYQQALGQGPQFIFQYYEEEERQRGNFPDRFSGHQFPNYSSELNVNALLLGDSALYLCASSLAQGVNSPLHFGNGTRLTVT.

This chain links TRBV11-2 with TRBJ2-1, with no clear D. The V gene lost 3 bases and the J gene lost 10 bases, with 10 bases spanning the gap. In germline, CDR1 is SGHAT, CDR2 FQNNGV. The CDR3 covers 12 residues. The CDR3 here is CASSLGGREQFF. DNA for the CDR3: TGTGCCAGCAGCTTGGGCGGACGGGAGCAGTTCTTC.